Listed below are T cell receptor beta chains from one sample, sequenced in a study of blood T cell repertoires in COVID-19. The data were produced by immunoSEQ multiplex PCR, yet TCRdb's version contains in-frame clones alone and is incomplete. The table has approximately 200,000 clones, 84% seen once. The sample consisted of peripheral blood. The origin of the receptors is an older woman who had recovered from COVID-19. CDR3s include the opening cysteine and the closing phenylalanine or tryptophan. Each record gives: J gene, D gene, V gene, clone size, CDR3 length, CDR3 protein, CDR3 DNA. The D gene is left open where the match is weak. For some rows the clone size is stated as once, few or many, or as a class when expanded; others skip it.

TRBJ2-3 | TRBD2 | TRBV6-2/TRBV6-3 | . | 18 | CASSASRTSGGNKDTQYF | TGTGCCAGCAGCGCCTCCCGGACTAGCGGGGGTAATAAGGATACGCAGTATTTT
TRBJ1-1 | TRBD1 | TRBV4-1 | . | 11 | CASSVPGGAFF | TGCGCCAGCAGCGTCCCAGGGGGGGCTTTCTTT
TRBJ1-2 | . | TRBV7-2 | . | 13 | CASSLQGNYGYTF | TGTGCCAGCAGCTTACAGGGGAACTATGGCTACACCTTC
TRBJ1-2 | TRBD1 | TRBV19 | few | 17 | CASSRLRTGTLSYGYTF | TGTGCCAGTAGTAGACTTCGGACAGGGACGTTGAGCTATGGCTACACCTTC
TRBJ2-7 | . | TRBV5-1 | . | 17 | CASSLARYVGEVYEQYF | TGCGCCAGCAGCTTGGCACGCTATGTGGGGGAGGTATACGAGCAGTACTTC
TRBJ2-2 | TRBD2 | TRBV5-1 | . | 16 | CASSPTPGLPGRELFF | TGCGCCAGCAGCCCCACCCCGGGACTACCGGGGAGGGAGCTGTTTTTT
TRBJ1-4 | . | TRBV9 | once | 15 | CASSVAGGDSGKLFF | TGTGCCAGCAGCGTAGCGGGAGGGGACTCTGGAAAACTGTTTTTT
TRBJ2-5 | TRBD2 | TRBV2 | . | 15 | CASRGLAGATGAQYF | TGTGCCAGCAGGGGACTAGCGGGGGCCACAGGGGCCCAGTACTTC
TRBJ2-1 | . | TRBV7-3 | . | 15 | CASSLGGPSHYEQFF | TGTGCCAGCAGCTTAGGAGGGCCCTCGCACTATGAGCAGTTCTTC
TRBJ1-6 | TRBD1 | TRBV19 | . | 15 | CASKWGDRNNSPLHF | TGTGCCAGCAAATGGGGGGACAGAAATAATTCACCCCTCCACTTT
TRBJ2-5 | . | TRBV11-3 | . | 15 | CASSSNRDKQETQYF | TGTGCCAGCAGCTCCAACCGGGACAAACAAGAGACCCAGTACTTC
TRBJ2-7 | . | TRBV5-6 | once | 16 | CASSFTGQAPRARQYF | TGTGCCAGCAGCTTCACTGGACAAGCTCCCCGGGCGCGGCAGTACTTC
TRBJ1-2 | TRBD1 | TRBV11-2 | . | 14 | CASSLGTGGLGYTF | TGTGCCAGCAGCTTAGGGACAGGGGGGCTTGGCTACACCTTC
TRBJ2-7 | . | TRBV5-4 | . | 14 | CASSLEQGPGEQYF | TGTGCCAGCAGCTTGGAACAGGGTCCGGGGGAGCAGTACTTC
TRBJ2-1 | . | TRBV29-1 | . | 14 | CSVGGGPSYNEQFF | TGCAGCGTTGGGGGGGGGCCATCCTACAATGAGCAGTTCTTC
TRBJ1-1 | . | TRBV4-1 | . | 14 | CASSQVGANTEAFF | TGCGCCAGCAGCCAAGTTGGAGCAAACACTGAAGCTTTCTTT
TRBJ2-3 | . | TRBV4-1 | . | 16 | CASSQDGLASTDTQYF | TGCGCCAGCAGCCAAGATGGCCTAGCTAGCACAGATACGCAGTATTTT
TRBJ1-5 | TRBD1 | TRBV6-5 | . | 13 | CASQTGGNQPQHF | TGTGCCAGCCAGACAGGGGGCAATCAGCCCCAGCATTTT
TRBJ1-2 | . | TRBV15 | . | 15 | CATSKGGGGGYGYTF | TGTGCCACCAGCAAGGGGGGAGGGGGAGGATATGGCTACACCTTC
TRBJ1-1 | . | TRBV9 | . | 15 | CASSVAGQGTTEAFF | TGTGCCAGCAGCGTAGCTGGGCAGGGGACCACTGAAGCTTTCTTT
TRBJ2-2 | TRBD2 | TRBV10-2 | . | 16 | CASSAGTSGSRRELFF | TGCGCCAGCAGTGCCGGGACTAGCGGGTCGCGCAGGGAGCTGTTTTTT
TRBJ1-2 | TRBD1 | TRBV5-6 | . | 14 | CASSTGQGFSGYTF | TGTGCCAGCAGCACCGGACAGGGCTTTTCTGGCTACACCTTC
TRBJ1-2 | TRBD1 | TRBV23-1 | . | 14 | CASTTGTGGHGYTF | TGCGCCAGCACCACCGGGACAGGGGGACATGGCTACACCTTC
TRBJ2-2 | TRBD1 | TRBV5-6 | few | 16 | CASSPDREMFPGELFF | TGTGCCAGCAGCCCGGACAGGGAAATGTTTCCCGGGGAGCTGTTTTTT
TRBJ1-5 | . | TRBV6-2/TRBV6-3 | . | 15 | CASSGLGGGNQPQHF | TGTGCCAGCAGTGGCCTGGGGGGTGGGAATCAGCCCCAGCATTTT
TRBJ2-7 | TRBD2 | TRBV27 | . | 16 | CASSLLGSGGVYEQYF | TGTGCCAGCAGTTTATTGGGTAGCGGGGGAGTGTACGAGCAGTACTTC
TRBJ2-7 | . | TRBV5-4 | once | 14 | CASSLGGPEESVYF | TGTGCCAGCAGCTTGGGAGGGCCCGAGGAGAGTGTGTACTTC
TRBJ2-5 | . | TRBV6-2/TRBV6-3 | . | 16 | CASSYLLVGEQETQYF | TGTGCCAGCAGTTACCTCTTAGTGGGAGAGCAAGAGACCCAGTACTTC
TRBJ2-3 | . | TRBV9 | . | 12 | CASSPRGVTQYF | TGTGCCAGCAGCCCCAGGGGGGTTACGCAGTATTTT
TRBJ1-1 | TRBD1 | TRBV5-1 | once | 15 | CASSLPGTGETEAFF | TGCGCCAGCAGCTTACCCGGGACAGGGGAGACTGAAGCTTTCTTT
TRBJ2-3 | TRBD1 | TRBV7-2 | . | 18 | CASSLTRSGTGLTDTQYF | TGTGCCAGCAGTCTAACCAGGTCCGGGACAGGGTTGACAGATACGCAGTATTTT
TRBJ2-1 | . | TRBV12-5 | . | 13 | CASGRASYNEQFF | TGTGCTAGTGGAAGAGCCTCCTACAATGAGCAGTTCTTC
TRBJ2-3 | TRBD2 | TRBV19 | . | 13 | CASGTSVKDTQYF | TGTGCCAGTGGGACTAGCGTTAAGGATACGCAGTATTTT
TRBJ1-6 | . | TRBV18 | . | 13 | CASSPYRESPLHF | TGTGCCAGCTCACCTTACAGGGAGTCACCCCTCCACTTT
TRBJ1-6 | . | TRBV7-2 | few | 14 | CASSLQGYNSPLHF | TGTGCCAGCAGCCTACAGGGCTATAATTCACCCCTCCACTTT
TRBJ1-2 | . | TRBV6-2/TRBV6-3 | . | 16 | CASSYPGPGRHYGYTF | TGTGCCAGCAGTTACCCCGGACCAGGGAGGCACTATGGCTACACCTTC
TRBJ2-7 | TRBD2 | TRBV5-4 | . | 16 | CASSLRGGAVSYEQYF | TGTGCCAGCAGCTTGAGGGGAGGGGCTGTCTCCTACGAGCAGTACTTC